This is a list of T cell receptor beta chains from one sample in a study of T cells after yellow fever vaccination. TCRdb re-derived calls from the 5' RACE reads in MiXCR, one entry per CDR3 protein. The table lists about 360,000 distinct CDR3 sequences, more than 5.5% of them singletons, with approximately 15% in the top ten. The specimen was PBMCs, collected 5 days after the yellow fever booster vaccination. These receptors were taken from a man aged 30 to 39 who received the YFV17D yellow fever vaccine. The CDR3 runs from the conserved cysteine through the conserved F or W. The order of the fields is J gene, V gene, D gene, clone size, CDR3 DNA, CDR3 protein. The D gene is left open where the match is weak. Size values are once, few and many counts, or a class for expanded clones, and some rows have none.

TRBJ1-2	TRBV5-1	.	many	TGCGCCAGCAGCTCAAGATCTCAGGCGTTCGGTGGCTACACCTTC	CASSSRSQAFGGYTF
TRBJ1-5	TRBV28	.	.	TGTGCCAGGGAGGGACGCCCGCCCCAGCATTTT	CAREGRPPQHF
TRBJ2-7	TRBV7-2	.	.	TGTGCCAGCAGCTTAGGGCGGGAAGGCGAGCAGTACTTC	CASSLGREGEQYF
TRBJ2-2	TRBV12-3/TRBV12-4	.	.	TGTGCCAGCAGCAGTTTCCAGTTCACCGGGGAGCTGTTTTTT	CASSSFQFTGELFF
TRBJ2-3	TRBV4-1	TRBD2	few	TGCGCCAGCAGCCAAGAACTGAGAAGCGGGAGGGCCCGAGGCACAGATACGCAGTATTTT	CASSQELRSGRARGTDTQYF
TRBJ1-5	TRBV12-3/TRBV12-4	.	.	TGTGCCAGCAGTTTAGGACCGCTCAATCAGCCCCAGCATTTT	CASSLGPLNQPQHF
TRBJ2-1	TRBV6-2/TRBV6-3	.	.	TGTGCCAGCAGTCCCCTCAAGGGCAGGCTTGCTTACAATGAGCAGTTCTTC	CASSPLKGRLAYNEQFF
TRBJ2-7	TRBV18	.	many	TGTGCCAGCTCAGCCCAAAGATCCCGGACTGGGGCCTACGAGCAGTACTTC	CASSAQRSRTGAYEQYF
TRBJ2-2	TRBV5-4	.	many	TGTGCCAGCAGCTACGCAGGGCAAAACACCGGGGAGCTGTTTTTT	CASSYAGQNTGELFF
TRBJ2-7	TRBV10-3	TRBD1	.	TGTGCCATCAGTGACCCCGGGACAGGGGGCTCCTACGAGCAGTACTTC	CAISDPGTGGSYEQYF
TRBJ2-1	TRBV19	.	.	TGTGCCAGTAGTACCGACTTAGCGAATTACAATGAGCAGTTCTTC	CASSTDLANYNEQFF
TRBJ1-6	TRBV20-1	.	many	TGCAGTGCTAGAGATTCATTCGGATCGCCAGGAAGGAAATCACCCCTCCACTTT	CSARDSFGSPGRKSPLHF
TRBJ2-7	TRBV3-1	TRBD2	many	TGTGCCAGCAGCCAAGAGGGGCTAGCGGGAGGGGAGCAGTACTTC	CASSQEGLAGGEQYF
TRBJ1-3	TRBV5-6	TRBD1	many	TGTGCCAGCAGCTTGACAGGGGGTAAAACTGGAAACACCATATATTTT	CASSLTGGKTGNTIYF
TRBJ2-5	TRBV7-7	.	many	TGTGCCAGCAGCCGGGGTTCCGGGCCACAAGAGACCCAGTACTTC	CASSRGSGPQETQYF
TRBJ2-7	TRBV30	.	few	TGTGCCTGGAGTGAGCGGGCTAGCTTTAACTTC	CAWSERASFNF
TRBJ2-1	TRBV15	.	many	TGTGCCACCAGGCGGGACCAAGCAGTTGGCAATGAGCAGTTCTTC	CATRRDQAVGNEQFF
TRBJ2-3	TRBV5-1	.	.	TGCGCCAGCAGCCCTAACCCCCGGGGCGGGGATACGCAGTATTTT	CASSPNPRGGDTQYF
TRBJ2-5	TRBV7-2	.	many	TGTGCCAGCAGCTTACGGTCACTTGCCTACGAGACCCAGTACTTC	CASSLRSLAYETQYF
TRBJ2-1	TRBV28	TRBD2	.	TGTGCCAGCAGGGGGACTACGTCCGGCTCCTACAATGAGCAGTTCTTC	CASRGTTSGSYNEQFF
TRBJ2-7	TRBV5-4	.	few	TGTGCCAGCAGCTTGTTCGGTGGAGCTACCTACGAGCAGTACTTC	CASSLFGGATYEQYF
TRBJ2-7	TRBV5-1	TRBD2	many	TGCGCCAGCAGCTCCCCTAGCGGTCCAATCTTC	CASSSPSGPIF
TRBJ2-2	TRBV24-1	.	many	TGTGCCACCAGTGATCCCTTGACCGGGGAGCTGTTTTTT	CATSDPLTGELFF
TRBJ2-2	TRBV4-1	TRBD2	few	TGCGCCAGCAGCCACCTAATAGCGGGAACCGCCATCGGGGAGCTGTTTTTT	CASSHLIAGTAIGELFF
TRBJ1-2	TRBV5-1	.	few	TGCGCCAGCAGCTTGATGGGGGGCTACACCTTC	CASSLMGGYTF
TRBJ2-7	TRBV7-2	TRBD2	few	TGTGCCAGCAGCTTCCCCTTCGGAGCGGGAGTGCGCGAGCAGTACTTC	CASSFPFGAGVREQYF
TRBJ1-5	TRBV20-1	TRBD1	few	TGCAGTGCCCGACAGGGGATGTCCAATCAGCCCCAGCATTTT	CSARQGMSNQPQHF
TRBJ2-3	TRBV10-3	.	few	TGTGCCATCAGTGTATCGGGAGTGGGCACAGATACGCAGTATTTT	CAISVSGVGTDTQYF
TRBJ2-5	TRBV28	TRBD1	.	TGTGCCAGCAGGGGGGACAGGGGGCCTCAAGAGACCCAGTACTTC	CASRGDRGPQETQYF
TRBJ1-6	TRBV7-8	TRBD1	.	TGTGCCAGCAGCCCGGGACAGGGGGCTAATTCACCCCTCCACTTT	CASSPGQGANSPLHF
TRBJ1-6	TRBV28	TRBD1	.	TGTGCCAGCAGTTTTCACCCGGGACAGCCCAATTCACCCCTCCACTTT	CASSFHPGQPNSPLHF
TRBJ2-3	TRBV24-1	TRBD1	many	TGTGCCACCAGTGATCCTACAGGGGCGCGAGGGACAGATACGCAGTATTTT	CATSDPTGARGTDTQYF
TRBJ2-1	TRBV18	TRBD2	many	TGTGCCAGCTCACCACGGTGGTTCCAGACTGGGACTAGCGGGAGTGGGGAGCAGTTCTTC	CASSPRWFQTGTSGSGEQFF
TRBJ1-4	TRBV4-3	.	.	TGCGCCAGCAGCCAAGGTGCTGCTACTGCAACTAATGAAAAACTGTTTTTT	CASSQGAATATNEKLFF
TRBJ2-7	TRBV7-9	TRBD1	few	TGTGCCAGCAGCTTGACAGGGGTTGAGACCTACGAGCAGTACTTC	CASSLTGVETYEQYF
TRBJ2-2	TRBV30	.	many	TGTGCCTGGAGCCTGGACAGCAACACCGGGGAGCTGTTTTTT	CAWSLDSNTGELFF
TRBJ2-3	TRBV2	.	.	TGTGCCAGCTCCGGGGACACCACAGATACGCAGTATTTT	CASSGDTTDTQYF
TRBJ2-1	TRBV5-5	TRBD2	few	TGTGCCAGCAGCTTGGGGCTAGCGGGAACCTACCTCCTAAATGAGCAGTTCTTC	CASSLGLAGTYLLNEQFF
TRBJ2-7	TRBV20-1	.	.	TGCAGTGCTCCTCGAACGCGGGATCGCAGTGGCGAGCAGTACTTC	CSAPRTRDRSGEQYF
TRBJ1-6	TRBV20-1	.	many	TGCAGTGCTACCGCCGGGACGGACAATTCACCCCTCCACTTT	CSATAGTDNSPLHF
TRBJ2-6	TRBV18	.	.	TGTGCCAGCTCAGCGGGACAGCCAACCTCTGGGGCCAACGTCCTGACTTTC	CASSAGQPTSGANVLTF
TRBJ2-2	TRBV28	.	many	TGTGCCAGCAGACGAGACTGGGAGCTGTTTTTT	CASRRDWELFF
TRBJ2-1	TRBV12-3/TRBV12-4	.	few	TGTGCCAGCAGTGGGGCTCTCTACAATGAGCAGTTCTTC	CASSGALYNEQFF
TRBJ2-7	TRBV20-1	.	few	TGCAGTGCTAGAAGATCGGCAGAAAGGCTCGAGCAGTACTTC	CSARRSAERLEQYF
TRBJ2-1	TRBV18	.	few	TGTGCCAGCTCACCAAGCAGTGGCGATGAGCAGTTCTTC	CASSPSSGDEQFF
TRBJ1-5	TRBV6-5	.	.	TGTGCCAGCAGTTACGGGAGCAATCAGCCCCAGCATTTT	CASSYGSNQPQHF
TRBJ2-4	TRBV6-1	.	few	TGTGCCAGCAGCCAAGGCTCATCTCTAGCCAAAAACATTCAGTACTTC	CASSQGSSLAKNIQYF
TRBJ1-5	TRBV15	.	many	TGTGCCACCAGCTGGAGTAGCAATCAGCCCCAGCATTTT	CATSWSSNQPQHF
TRBJ2-7	TRBV4-1	TRBD2	few	TGCGCCAGCAGCCAAGGCGCCCCGAAGACTAGCGGGAACCTAGGATTCATCTACGAGCAGTACTTC	CASSQGAPKTSGNLGFIYEQYF
TRBJ2-3	TRBV7-3	TRBD1	.	TGTGCCAGCAGCTCCAGGGGGCTTTTGGCAGATACGCAGTATTTT	CASSSRGLLADTQYF
TRBJ2-3	TRBV20-1	.	.	TGCAGTGCTAGAGGGTTGAGGGCACGCACAGATACGCAGTATTTT	CSARGLRARTDTQYF
TRBJ2-2	TRBV5-1	.	many	TGCGCCAGCAGCCTCCCGGACAGGAACACCGGGGAGCTGTTTTTT	CASSLPDRNTGELFF
TRBJ2-7	TRBV24-1	.	few	TGTGCCACCAGTGATAGGACCGGAGGTACCTACGAGCAGTACTTC	CATSDRTGGTYEQYF
TRBJ1-3	TRBV7-9	.	many	TGTGCCAGCAGCGTCAGGGGTTCCGGAAACACCATATATTTT	CASSVRGSGNTIYF
TRBJ2-3	TRBV2	.	.	TGTGCCAGCAGTGAAGGGGGCTTGACAGATACGCAGTATTTT	CASSEGGLTDTQYF